Presented here are 26 T cell receptor beta chains from one specimen sequenced in a study of blood T cell repertoires in COVID-19. Assay used: immunoSEQ multiplex PCR; TCRdb lists only in-frame clones, some missing. The profile shows a few hundred thousand clones, 80% to 90% of them singletons. Sequencing used PBMCs or T cells enriched from blood (not recorded which). Receptors originate from a woman between 25 and 40 years old who had recovered from COVID-19.

The chain uses TRBV5-1 and TRBJ2-7; 12 nucleotides match TRBD2. The CDR3 sequence is 17 residues long. The germline V gene has CDR1 SGHRS and CDR2 YFSETQ. Unmatched junction bases numbered 9, after V lost 1 base and J lost 4 bases. CDR3 coding DNA: TGCGCCAGCAGCTTGTCCAGGACTAGCGGGACTAATTACGAGCAGTACTTC. Protein: CASSLSRTSGTNYEQYF.

The V gene is TRBV19, the J gene TRBJ1-6; 7 bases map to TRBD1. The germline V gene encodes CDR1 LNHDA and CDR2 SQIVND (reference sequence). The CDR3 spans 14 residues. J lost 7 bases, V lost 7 bases, and 7 bases had no gene match. The CDR3 here is CASTPGQINSPLHF. The CDR3 coding sequence is TGTGCCAGTACTCCGGGACAGATAAATTCACCCCTCCACTTT. Full variable domain (rest looked up from reference TRBV19 and TRBJ1-6): DGGITQSPKYLFRKEGQNVTLSCEQNLNHDAMYWYRQDPGQGLRLIYYSQIVNDFQKGDIAEGYSVSREKKESFPLTVTSAQKNPTAFYLCASTPGQINSPLHFGNGTRLTVT.

V gene TRBV5-1 combines with J gene TRBJ1-2; a possible D gene is TRBD1 (5 bases). CDR3 length: 14 amino acids. Looked up from germline, CDR1 is SGHRS and CDR2 is YFSETQ. The V and J ends lost 0 bases and 3 bases respectively, with 9 bases between them. This CDR3 is CASSLARADYGYTF. The CDR3 DNA follows: TGCGCCAGCAGCTTGGCCAGGGCGGACTATGGCTACACCTTC.

The chain links TRBV11-2 to TRBJ2-1; 7 nucleotides align to TRBD2. Germline CDR1 SGHAT, CDR2 FQNNGV. V lost 5 bases and J lost 4; bases outside the gene matches: 11. The CDR3 totals 16 residues. The CDR3 sequence is CASSHPGLTNYNEQFF. CDR3 sequence (DNA): TGTGCCAGCAGCCATCCGGGACTAACAAATTACAATGAGCAGTTCTTC.

V usage is TRBV7-6 and J usage is TRBJ1-2, with D uncertain. Germline loops: CDR1 SGHVS, CDR2 FNYEAQ. CDR3 size: 13 residues. With 2 bases removed from V and 3 bases from J, the gap between germline ends came to 7 bases. This CDR3 reads CASSLNEDYGYTF. The CDR3 DNA is TGTGCCAGCAGCTTAAATGAGGACTATGGCTACACCTTC. Together with reference TRBV7-6 and TRBJ1-2, the CDR3 gives the full variable domain: GAGVSQSPRYKVTKRGQDVALRCDPISGHVSLYWYRQALGQGPEFLTYFNYEAQQDKSGLPNDRFSAERPEGSISTLTIQRTEQRDSAMYRCASSLNEDYGYTFGSGTRLTVV.

The chain joins TRBV28 to TRBJ2-7, with TRBD1 matching over 11 bases. This CDR3 spans 14 amino acids. The germline V gene encodes CDR1 MDHEN and CDR2 SYDVKM. Trimming took 8 bases from V and 2 from J; bases not matched to a gene: 5. The CDR3 sequence is CASLAGQGAYEQYF. As DNA, the CDR3 is TGTGCCAGCCTCGCGGGACAGGGGGCCTACGAGCAGTACTTC.

In its sample, this clone was seen once. The chain carries TRBV7-2 and TRBJ2-3, with D possibly matching TRBD1 (6 bases). The CDR3 is made up of 18 amino acids. CDR1 SGHTA and CDR2 FQGNSA come from the germline V gene. V was clipped by 2 bases and J by 3 bases, with 21 bases between them. The DNA of the CDR3 is TGTGCCAGCAGCTTATCGTATGGTGGACAGCCAGGAACAGATACGCAGTATTTT. Translated, it gives CASSLSYGGQPGTDTQYF.

This chain joins TRBV7-9 and TRBJ1-2, with D hard to call. The CDR3 runs to 16 residues. Germline-derived CDR1 and CDR2 are SEHNR and FQNEAQ (reference sequence). V shed 2 bases and J shed 1 base, with 14 bases lying between them. The CDR3 protein is CASSLKKTGDNYGYTF. CDR3 DNA: TGTGCCAGCAGCTTAAAGAAGACCGGGGATAACTATGGCTACACCTTC.

The chain links TRBV7-3 to TRBJ2-2; D unclear. Germline V gives CDR1 SGHTA, CDR2 FQGTGA. Trimming cost V 5 bases and J 1 base, with 8 bases left between them. The length of the CDR3 is 14 residues. CDR3 loop: CASSRDGNTGELFF. The CDR3 DNA reads TGTGCCAGCAGCCGAGATGGGAACACCGGGGAGCTGTTTTTT. Together with reference TRBV7-3 and TRBJ2-2, the CDR3 gives the full variable domain: GAGVSQTPSNKVTEKGKYVELRCDPISGHTALYWYRQSLGQGPEFLIYFQGTGAADDSGLPNDRFFAVRPEGSVSTLKIQRTERGDSAVYLCASSRDGNTGELFFGEGSRLTVL.

The CDR3 loop reads CASSIVQGGETQYF. CDR3 DNA sequence: TGTGCCAGTAGTATAGTACAGGGCGGAGAGACCCAGTACTTC. The chain joins TRBV19 to TRBJ2-5; TRBD1 is a possible D gene (6 bases). Germline V gives CDR1 LNHDA, CDR2 SQIVND (reference sequence). Deletions cut 1 base from V and 4 bases from J, with 10 bases between. The CDR3 is 14 amino acids.

V is TRBV7-9 and J is TRBJ1-5; TRBD1 aligns across 9 bases. With 4 bases clipped from V and 0 bases from J, the junction kept 10 bases outside the gene matches. Germline values: CDR1 SEHNR, CDR2 FQNEAQ (reference sequence). CDR3 length: 18 residues. The CDR3, as DNA: TGTGCCAGCAGCTCCTCCGGGACAGGGCTGTATAGCAATCAGCCCCAGCATTTT. The encoded protein is CASSSSGTGLYSNQPQHF.

The V call is TRBV7-3, the J call TRBJ2-5; TRBD1 matches at 10 bases. With 6 bases clipped from V and 1 base from J, the junction kept 14 bases outside the gene matches. Germline CDR1 is SGHTA and CDR2 is FQGTGA. CDR3 length: 18 amino acids. The CDR3 bases are TGTGCCAGCAGTCCTCGAGGGAGCCGGACAGGGGGCCAAGAGACCCAGTACTTC. Translating it yields CASSPRGSRTGGQETQYF.

This clone has only a few counts. This rearrangement joins TRBV28 to TRBJ1-1; 8 bases align to TRBD1. Trimming took 9 bases from V and 1 from J; bases not matched to a gene: 1. CDR1 and CDR2 (germline): MDHEN, SYDVKM. The CDR3 is 12 amino acids. The CDR3 region is CASQGANTEAFF. Here the CDR3 DNA reads TGTGCCAGTCAGGGGGCGAACACTGAAGCTTTCTTT.

This chain connects TRBV13 to TRBJ2-1, with D maybe TRBD2 (5 bases). Germline V gene lookup returns CDR1 PRHDT and CDR2 FYEKMQ (reference sequence). The V and J ends lost 5 bases and 1 base respectively, with 9 bases between them. This CDR3 contains 14 residues. As DNA, the CDR3 is TGTGCCAGCAGCCGGACGGGGTCCTACAATGAGCAGTTCTTC. Translation gives CASSRTGSYNEQFF.

The chain employs TRBV9 and TRBJ1-4; possibly TRBD1 for D (5 bases). V lost 0 bases and J 5 bases, leaving 8 bases between the germline ends. Germline CDR1 and CDR2: SGDLS and YYNGEE. This CDR3 is 14 amino acids long. CDR3 amino acids: CASSVGRGNEKLFF. The DNA of the CDR3 is TGTGCCAGCAGCGTAGGTCGGGGGAATGAAAAACTGTTTTTT.

The V and J genes are TRBV19 and TRBJ1-1, with D perhaps matching TRBD1 (5 bases). CDR3 length: 15 amino acids. V was shortened by 0 bases and J by 4 bases, with 12 bases between the two germline ends. CDR1 and CDR2 from the germline V gene are LNHDA and SQIVND (reference sequence). The CDR3 DNA reads as TGTGCCAGTAGTATAGACCCAGGGCGTGCCACTGAAGCTTTCTTT. Translated: CASSIDPGRATEAFF. The variable domain in full, completed from reference TRBV19 and TRBJ1-1, reads DGGITQSPKYLFRKEGQNVTLSCEQNLNHDAMYWYRQDPGQGLRLIYYSQIVNDFQKGDIAEGYSVSREKKESFPLTVTSAQKNPTAFYLCASSIDPGRATEAFFGQGTRLTVV.

V usage is TRBV6-5 and J usage is TRBJ2-1, with a possible D match to TRBD2 (6 bases). V was pared by 8 bases and J by 4 bases, with 15 bases between. The CDR3 consists of 14 residues. CDR1 and CDR2 from the germline V gene are MNHEY and SVGAGI. The CDR3 nucleotides are TGTGCCAGCGCGAAAAGCGGGTATTACAATGAGCAGTTCTTC. Translating gives CASAKSGYYNEQFF.

This CDR3 reads CASSLTSATEAFF. The CDR3 nucleotides read TGCGCCAGCAGCTTGACGAGTGCCACTGAAGCTTTCTTT. The chain employs TRBV5-1 and TRBJ1-1; no reliable D call. The CDR3 is 13 residues long. V was shortened by 1 base and J by 4 bases, with 8 bases between the two germline ends. Per the germline V gene, CDR1 is SGHRS and CDR2 is YFSETQ.

This rearrangement joins TRBV25-1 to TRBJ2-7; no definite D call. V lost 1 base to trimming and J lost 3 bases, with 10 bases between them. The CDR3 is made up of 14 amino acids. CDR1 and CDR2 from the germline V gene are MGHDK and SYGVNS. CDR3 amino acids: CASSESVAHYEQYF. For the CDR3, the DNA is TGTGCCAGCAGTGAATCGGTAGCCCACTACGAGCAGTACTTC.

The chain recombines TRBV7-9 with TRBJ2-4; 7 bases align to TRBD2. The CDR3 contains 17 residues. V lost 4 bases to trimming and J lost 3 bases; unmatched junction nucleotides: 12. Per germline, CDR1 SEHNR and CDR2 FQNEAQ (reference sequence). DNA of the CDR3: TGTGCCAGCAGCTCCTCCAGGACTAGGGATGTCAAAAACATTCAGTACTTC. It is translated as CASSSSRTRDVKNIQYF.

This chain links TRBV6-1 with TRBJ2-5; TRBD1 aligns across 7 bases. Germline trimming cut 2 bases from V and 1 base from J; bases unmatched to any gene: 7. Germline V lookup: CDR1 MNHNS, CDR2 SASEGT. The CDR3 covers 16 residues. The CDR3 sequence is CASSEFRGYLQETQYF. CDR3 DNA sequence: TGTGCCAGCAGTGAATTCAGGGGGTACCTCCAAGAGACCCAGTACTTC.

The chain uses TRBV12-3 or TRBV12-4 and TRBJ2-1, with D maybe TRBD1 (5 bases). This CDR3 is 13 amino acids long. V lost 4 bases, J lost 8 bases, and 12 bases lay in between. Written as DNA, the CDR3 is TGTGCCAGCAGTTCTCCAGGGTACGATGAGCAGTTCTTC. It is translated as CASSSPGYDEQFF.

The chain carries TRBV7-2 and TRBJ2-2; D may be TRBD2 (6 bases). This CDR3 spans 16 amino acids. Germline V gene data show CDR1 as SGHTA and CDR2 as FQGNSA. V was clipped by 5 bases and J by 4 bases, with 17 bases between them. The CDR3 nucleotides read TGTGCCAGCAGCCCCCGGGGGAGTAAGAGCACCGGGGAGCTGTTTTTT. This sequence encodes CASSPRGSKSTGELFF.

DNA of the CDR3: TGTGCCAGCAGCCATTATTACTCGGGGACTAGCGGGGTGCCCTACGAGCAGTACTTC. The encoded protein is CASSHYYSGTSGVPYEQYF. V gene TRBV11-2 combines with J gene TRBJ2-7; 13 positions match TRBD2. The CDR3 spans 19 residues. V lost 5 bases to trimming and J lost 2 bases; unmatched junction nucleotides: 15. CDR1 is SGHAT and CDR2 is FQNNGV in the germline V gene.

The V call is TRBV28, the J call TRBJ1-2; no firm D call. This CDR3 contains 14 residues. The V and J ends lost 5 bases and 3 bases respectively, with 13 bases between them. Germline CDR1 reads MDHEN; CDR2 reads SYDVKM. CDR3 protein: CASSPRRDYYGYTF. The CDR3 nucleotides read TGTGCCAGCAGTCCTCGGAGAGACTACTATGGCTACACCTTC.

The CDR3 DNA sequence: TGTGCCAGCAGTGAAGCCAGGGGGAATTCACCCCTCCACTTT. This encodes CASSEARGNSPLHF. This chain joins TRBV6-4 and TRBJ1-6; TRBD1 aligns across 7 bases. The V gene end was trimmed by 3 bases and the J gene end by 7 bases; junction bases not matched to a gene: 3. CDR1 and CDR2 (germline): MRHNA, SNTAGT. The CDR3 spans 14 residues.